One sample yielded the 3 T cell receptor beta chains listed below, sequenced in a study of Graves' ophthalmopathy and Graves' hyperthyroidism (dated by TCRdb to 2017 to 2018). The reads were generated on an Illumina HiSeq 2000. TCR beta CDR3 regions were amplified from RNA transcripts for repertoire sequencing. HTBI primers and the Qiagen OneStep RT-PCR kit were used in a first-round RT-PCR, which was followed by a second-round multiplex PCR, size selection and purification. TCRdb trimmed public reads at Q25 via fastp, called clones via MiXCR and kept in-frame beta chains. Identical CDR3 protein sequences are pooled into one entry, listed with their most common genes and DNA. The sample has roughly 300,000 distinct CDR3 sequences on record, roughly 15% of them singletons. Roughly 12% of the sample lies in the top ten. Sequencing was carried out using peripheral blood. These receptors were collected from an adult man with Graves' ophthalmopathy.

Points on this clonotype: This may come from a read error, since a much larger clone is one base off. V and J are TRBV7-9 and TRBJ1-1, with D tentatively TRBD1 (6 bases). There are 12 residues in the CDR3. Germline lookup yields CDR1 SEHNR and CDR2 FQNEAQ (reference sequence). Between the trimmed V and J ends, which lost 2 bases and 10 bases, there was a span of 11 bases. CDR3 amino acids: CASSLTGNGAFF. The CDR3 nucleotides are TGTGCCAGCAGCTTAACAGGGAACGGAGCTTTCTTT.

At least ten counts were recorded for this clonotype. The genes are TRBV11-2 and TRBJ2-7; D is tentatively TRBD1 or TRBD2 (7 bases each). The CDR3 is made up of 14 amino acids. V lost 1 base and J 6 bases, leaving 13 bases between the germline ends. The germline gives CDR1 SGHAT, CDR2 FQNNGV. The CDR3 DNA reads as TGTGCCAGCAGCTTAGTATTCAGGGGGGGCGAGCAGTACTTC. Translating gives CASSLVFRGGEQYF.

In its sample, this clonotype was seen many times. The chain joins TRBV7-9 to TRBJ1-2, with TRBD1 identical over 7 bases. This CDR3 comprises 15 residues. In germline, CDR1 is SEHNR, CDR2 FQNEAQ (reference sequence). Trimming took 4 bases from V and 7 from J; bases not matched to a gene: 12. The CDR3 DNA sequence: TGTGCCAGCAGCTCCCCCGGGACAGACCCGACTGGCTACACCTTC. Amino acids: CASSSPGTDPTGYTF.